This record covers a single T cell receptor beta chain. Antigen unknown. This sample is drawn from a study of T cells in Graves' hyperthyroidism and ophthalmopathy. Study outcomes and limitations: Blood samples included most of the expanded thyroid clonotypes exceeding 0.001. A 13 V-J model separated ophthalmopathy from stable hyperthyroidism.

The CDR3 extends over 14 amino acids. Trimming took 3 bases from V and 0 from J, leaving 8 bases between them. The V gene's germline CDR1 is LGHDT and CDR2 YNNKEL (reference sequence). Used for diagnoses were clinical symptoms, serum thyroxine and TRAb, thyroid ultrasound and orbital computed tomography. Authors of the study amplified TCR beta CDR3 regions from RNA transcripts. TCR CDR3 regions were first amplified by RT-PCR with HTBI primers. MiXCR, applied by TCRdb to the multiplex PCR reads, yields one record per CDR3 protein. The sample consists of 690,000 or so distinct CDR3 sequences, 15% to 20% of them appearing once.

The sequenced sample was blood. This chain connects TRBV3-1 to TRBJ2-5; D assignment may be TRBD1 or TRBD2 (5 bases each). The sequence was obtained from a woman between 45 and 60 years old with Graves' hyperthyroidism that later progressed to Graves' ophthalmopathy. CDR3 residues: CASSHPGHQETQYF. The CDR3, as DNA: TGTGCCAGCAGCCATCCGGGACACCAAGAGACCCAGTACTTC.